This TCR beta chain was retrieved from a study of cytomegalovirus exposure and HLA in healthy donors. The study ran its PCR with 60 Vbeta and 13 Jbeta primers. The protocol was immunoSEQ multiplex PCR, while the TCRdb copy is restricted to in-frame clones and leaves out a portion. The sample has roughly 120,000 clones, about 79% seen once. In germline, CDR1 is SGHKS, CDR2 YYEKEE (reference sequence). The germline V and J ends were trimmed by 4 bases and 2 bases, with 12 bases remaining between them. This CDR3 has 14 amino acids. V gene TRBV5-5 combines with J gene TRBJ2-5; D is possibly TRBD2 (6 bases). Sequencing input: PBMCs. The receptor was derived from a man between 50 and 59 years old in good health and CMV-seronegative. Written as DNA, the CDR3 is TGTGCCAGCAGCCCGGGGGTTTTACAAGAGACCCAGTACTTC. Residues: CASSPGVLQETQYF.